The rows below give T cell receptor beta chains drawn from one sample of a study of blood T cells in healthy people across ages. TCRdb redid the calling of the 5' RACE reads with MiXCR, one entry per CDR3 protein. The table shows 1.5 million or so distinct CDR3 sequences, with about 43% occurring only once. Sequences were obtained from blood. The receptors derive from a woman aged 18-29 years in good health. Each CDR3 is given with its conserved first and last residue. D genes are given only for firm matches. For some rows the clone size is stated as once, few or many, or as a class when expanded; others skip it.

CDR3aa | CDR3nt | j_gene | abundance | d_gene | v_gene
CAGKATTNEKLFF | TGTGCCGGTAAGGCGACAACTAATGAAAAACTGTTTTTT | TRBJ1-4 | - | - | TRBV7-6
CASSQGVSGYGYTF | TGTGCCAGCAGCCAGGGGGTATCGGGCTATGGCTACACCTTC | TRBJ1-2 | - | - | TRBV3-1
CASRDGSYGGYTF | TGTGCCAGCAGGGACGGCTCCTATGGAGGCTACACCTTC | TRBJ1-2 | - | - | TRBV6-1
CASSPGTGGEEQYF | TGTGCCAGCAGTCCCGGGACAGGGGGCGAGGAGCAGTACTTC | TRBJ2-7 | few | TRBD1 | TRBV2
CASAAGHYGYTF | TGTGCCAGCGCGGCGGGCCACTATGGCTACACCTTC | TRBJ1-2 | - | - | TRBV6-5
CASSRSLVSRVADTQYF | TGTGCCAGCAGCCGTTCGTTGGTGTCTCGGGTGGCAGATACGCAGTATTTT | TRBJ2-3 | - | - | TRBV12-3/TRBV12-4
CASSEQGESLNRQYF | TGTGCCAGCAGTGAGCAGGGGGAATCACTAAACCGGCAGTACTTC | TRBJ2-5 | - | TRBD1 | TRBV2
CASATRDRGTPQHF | TGTGCCAGTGCTACACGGGACAGGGGGACGCCCCAGCATTTT | TRBJ1-5 | - | TRBD1 | TRBV7-2
CSARDTKISYEQYF | TGCAGTGCCAGGGACACCAAAATCTCCTACGAGCAGTACTTC | TRBJ2-7 | many | - | TRBV20-1
CASSFSANSYEQYF | TGTGCCAGCAGCTTTTCGGCGAACTCCTACGAGCAGTACTTC | TRBJ2-7 | few | - | TRBV7-6
CSAPQGGGTQETQYF | TGCAGTGCCCCTCAGGGCGGGGGGACGCAAGAGACCCAGTACTTC | TRBJ2-5 | few | TRBD2 | TRBV20-1
CASGLAGDYNEQFF | TGTGCCAGCGGGCTAGCGGGAGACTACAATGAGCAGTTCTTC | TRBJ2-1 | - | TRBD2 | TRBV4-2
CASSSRLAGNQETQYF | TGTGCCAGCAGTTCAAGACTAGCGGGGAACCAAGAGACCCAGTACTTC | TRBJ2-5 | few | TRBD2 | TRBV12-3/TRBV12-4
CASSLEITETQYF | TGTGCCAGCAGCTTAGAAATAACCGAGACCCAGTACTTC | TRBJ2-5 | few | - | TRBV11-1
CASSPRLRAEETQYF | TGTGCCAGCTCACCACGACTTCGGGCAGAAGAGACCCAGTACTTC | TRBJ2-5 | - | - | TRBV18
CAISEPGEATPGYTF | TGTGCCATCAGTGAACCTGGCGAAGCCACGCCGGGCTACACCTTC | TRBJ1-2 | - | - | TRBV10-3
CASSQGAPNIQYF | TGTGCCAGCAGTCAGGGGGCCCCTAACATTCAGTACTTC | TRBJ2-4 | - | TRBD1 | TRBV3-1
CSARGVTTGGGTDTQYF | TGCAGTGCTAGGGGGGTTACTACCGGAGGGGGGACAGATACGCAGTATTTT | TRBJ2-3 | few | - | TRBV20-1
CASSPRASHEQYF | TGTGCCAGCAGCCCTAGGGCGTCACACGAGCAGTACTTC | TRBJ2-7 | - | - | TRBV3-1
CATRGASSNEQFF | TGTGCCACCCGAGGGGCTAGCAGCAATGAGCAGTTCTTC | TRBJ2-1 | - | - | TRBV6-1
CASGQGYYNEQFF | TGTGCCTCGGGGCAGGGCTACTACAATGAGCAGTTCTTC | TRBJ2-1 | - | - | TRBV28
CSATGSLNTEAFF | TGCAGTGCAACAGGGAGCTTAAACACTGAAGCTTTCTTT | TRBJ1-1 | - | - | TRBV20-1
CASKGGGPHTDTQYF | TGTGCCAGCAAGGGCGGGGGCCCCCACACAGATACGCAGTATTTT | TRBJ2-3 | - | - | TRBV2
CASSYPLGVNEQFF | TGTGCCAGCAGCTATCCCTTGGGCGTCAATGAGCAGTTCTTC | TRBJ2-1 | - | - | TRBV7-8
CASSLNSGIAKNIQYF | TGTGCCAGCAGTTTAAATTCGGGCATAGCCAAAAACATTCAGTACTTC | TRBJ2-4 | - | - | TRBV28
CASSRWRAGYNEQFF | TGCGCCAGCAGCCGGTGGCGAGCGGGGTACAATGAGCAGTTCTTC | TRBJ2-1 | - | TRBD2 | TRBV5-1
CASSLRWAGTSTGELFF | TGTGCCAGCAGTTTAAGGTGGGCAGGGACTTCCACCGGGGAGCTGTTTTTT | TRBJ2-2 | - | - | TRBV12-3/TRBV12-4
CASSEPYSQANTEAFF | TGTGCCAGCAGTGAACCGTATTCACAGGCGAACACTGAAGCTTTCTTT | TRBJ1-1 | - | - | TRBV2
CASSVVWAGTEAFF | TGTGCCAGCAGCGTAGTTTGGGCGGGCACTGAAGCTTTCTTT | TRBJ1-1 | - | - | TRBV9
CAWRETGTGLYEQYF | TGTGCCTGGAGGGAAACCGGGACAGGACTCTACGAGCAGTACTTC | TRBJ2-7 | - | TRBD1 | TRBV30
CASSLEHVKETQYF | TGCGCCAGCAGCTTGGAGCACGTAAAAGAGACCCAGTACTTC | TRBJ2-5 | - | - | TRBV5-1
CSARDPGDTPEAFF | TGCAGTGCTAGAGATCCTGGGGACACTCCTGAAGCTTTCTTT | TRBJ1-1 | - | - | TRBV20-1
CASSPQPAGASYNEQFF | TGTGCCAGCAGTCCCCAGCCGGCAGGGGCGTCCTACAATGAGCAGTTCTTC | TRBJ2-1 | - | - | TRBV27
CASSLISVDKMNTEAFF | TGCGCCAGCAGCTTGATATCAGTAGACAAGATGAACACTGAAGCTTTCTTT | TRBJ1-1 | - | - | TRBV5-1
CAISEEGDEQYF | TGTGCCATCAGTGAGGAGGGGGACGAGCAGTACTTC | TRBJ2-7 | - | - | TRBV10-3
CASSTAGLAKPYNEQFF | TGTGCCAGCAGCACCGCCGGACTAGCGAAGCCCTACAATGAGCAGTTCTTC | TRBJ2-1 | - | TRBD2 | TRBV3-1
CASSQRHGTHSYEQYF | TGTGCCAGCAGCCAAAGGCACGGGACTCACTCCTACGAGCAGTACTTC | TRBJ2-7 | few | - | TRBV21-1
CSAMTGVVSGANVLTF | TGCAGTGCGATGACAGGGGTGGTCTCTGGGGCCAACGTCCTGACTTTC | TRBJ2-6 | - | TRBD1 | TRBV20-1
CASTHTGKQTQYF | TGTGCCAGCACACACACAGGGAAACAGACCCAGTACTTC | TRBJ2-5 | - | - | TRBV21-1
CSAREPQGQNTEAFF | TGCAGTGCTAGAGAGCCCCAGGGACAGAACACTGAAGCTTTCTTT | TRBJ1-1 | - | - | TRBV20-1
CASSDLGQGLNAQYF | TGTGCCAGCAGTGACCTGGGACAGGGCTTGAATGCGCAGTATTTT | TRBJ2-3 | - | TRBD1 | TRBV6-4
CASSPLARGPVNEQFF | TGTGCCAGCAGTCCCCTCGCCAGGGGGCCTGTTAATGAGCAGTTCTTC | TRBJ2-1 | - | TRBD1 | TRBV12-3/TRBV12-4
CASSVAAGPTYEQYF | TGTGCCAGCAGCGTAGCGGCAGGGCCTACCTACGAGCAGTACTTC | TRBJ2-7 | - | - | TRBV9
CASSLAERASSYEQYF | TGTGCCAGCAGCTTAGCGGAGCGGGCAAGCTCCTACGAGCAGTACTTC | TRBJ2-7 | few | - | TRBV7-2
CAIKPGQGSEAFF | TGTGCCATCAAACCGGGACAGGGGTCTGAAGCTTTCTTT | TRBJ1-1 | few | TRBD1 | TRBV10-3
CAISEGCEQYF | TGTGCCATCAGTGAGGGATGCGAGCAGTACTTC | TRBJ2-7 | - | - | TRBV10-3
CASSLGSAYGYTF | TGTGCCAGCAGTTTAGGTTCGGCCTATGGCTACACCTTC | TRBJ1-2 | many | - | TRBV12-3/TRBV12-4
CASSGGAGDSLNEKLFF | TGTGCCAGCAGCGGAGGAGCTGGGGACAGTCTAAATGAAAAACTGTTTTTT | TRBJ1-4 | - | TRBD1 | TRBV7-9
CASSQETSSDGYEQFF | TGCGCCAGCAGCCAAGAAACCTCCAGCGACGGCTACGAGCAGTTCTTC | TRBJ2-1 | - | - | TRBV4-1
CSARDLGLEFGGPYNEQFF | TGCAGTGCTAGAGATCTGGGACTAGAGTTTGGAGGCCCCTACAATGAGCAGTTCTTC | TRBJ2-1 | many | TRBD2 | TRBV20-1
CASTTQNREGYGYTF | TGTGCCAGCACCACCCAAAACAGGGAGGGCTATGGCTACACCTTC | TRBJ1-2 | - | - | TRBV6-1
CSVPMETQFF | TGCAGCGTTCCAATGGAGACCCAGTTCTTC | TRBJ2-1 | - | - | TRBV29-1
CASSSAAGGISYNEQFF | TGCGCCAGCAGTTCCGCCGCGGGTGGAATCTCCTACAATGAGCAGTTCTTC | TRBJ2-1 | few | - | TRBV5-1
CASSPGLDTEAFF | TGTGCCAGCAGCCCTGGCCTTGACACTGAAGCTTTCTTT | TRBJ1-1 | many | - | TRBV3-1